This T cell receptor (beta chain) stems from a study of CD4+ T cells in melanoma. Study-wide findings and caveats: In melanoma, neoantigen-specific CD4+ T cells reportedly differed in differentiation state. CD8+ T cell, macrophage and B cell function reportedly correlated with neoantigen-specific CD4+ T cells.

A word on this clone: As yet, its antigen is unknown.

TCRdb keeps only in-frame clones here, not all; method: immunoSEQ multiplex PCR. The repertoire holds some 110,000 clones, 80% to 95% seen once, with 3.3% in the top ten. The germline V and J ends were trimmed by 0 bases and 5 bases, with 22 bases remaining between them. Germline V gives CDR1 LGHNA, CDR2 YNFKEQ. This CDR3 has 18 residues. This chain joins TRBV4-2 and TRBJ1-2; TRBD1 is a possible D gene (6 bases). The sequenced material came from peripheral blood. The source is a human donor with melanoma. As DNA, the CDR3 is TGTGCCAGCAGCCAAGATCTCCCAAGGGGGGGATTTTGGTATGGCTACACCTTC. Protein: CASSQDLPRGGFWYGYTF.